This T cell receptor (beta chain) was sequenced in a study of T cells after yellow fever vaccination. Study-level background: Low-cell-number fractions underwent preparation using SMART-Seq v4 Ultra Low Input. Broader study findings: The CD4 and CD8 compartments had a small share of their clonotypes in common. Most primary-vaccination clones reappeared after the booster (about 97% CD4, roughly 90% CD8).

UMIs and a universal primer site were added when TCR cDNA was made by 5'RACE template switching. TCRdb processed the 5' RACE reads anew with MiXCR; each CDR3 protein has one entry. The sample records some 96,000 distinct CDR3 sequences, approximately 8.4% being singletons. The V gene's germline CDR1 is MGHRA and CDR2 YSYEKL. This CDR3 contains 16 residues. With 5 bases removed from V and 1 base from J, the gap between germline ends came to 16 bases. The chain uses TRBV4-1 and TRBJ2-3; perhaps D is TRBD1 or TRBD2 (5 bases each). The material sequenced was CD8+ T cells not binding an NS4B(214-222) dextramer, sorted from PBMCs, taken roughly 15 days after the first yellow fever vaccination. The clonotype originates from a man younger than 35 who received the YFV17D yellow fever vaccine. The CDR3 DNA reads TGCGCCAGCAGCTACGGGACGTCCGCCGGCACAGATACGCAGTATTTT. Protein: CASSYGTSAGTDTQYF.